This TCR beta chain was retrieved from a study of control samples from healthy donors and cancer patients. Germline CDR1 reads SGHDT; CDR2 reads YYEEEE. Trimming removed 9 bases at V and 5 bases at J, with 17 bases between. The CDR3 extends over 13 amino acids. Sequenced by immunoSEQ multiplex PCR; TCRdb stores in-frame clones only, minus some. The table lists about 140,000 clones, 85% to 90% of them singletons. Sample: blood. This receptor was identified in a man between 18 and 29 years old in good health. This sequence joins TRBV5-6 and TRBJ1-2; weak D call: TRBD1 (6 bases). The CDR3 DNA reads TGTGCCACCCGGGCAGGGGCAAGTTATGGCTACACCTTC. Its protein product is CATRAGASYGYTF. Supplemented by reference TRBV5-6 and TRBJ1-2, the full variable domain reads DAGVTQSPTHLIKTRGQQVTLRCSPKSGHDTVSWYQQALGQGPQFIFQYYEEEERQRGNFPDRFSGHQFPNYSSELNVNALLLGDSALYLCATRAGASYGYTFGSGTRLTVV.